This T cell receptor (beta chain) was sequenced for a study of naive and memory T cell subsets. Notes on the study in general: A few larger clonotypes appeared in naive repertoires, especially CD8, possibly memory cells re-expressing CD45RA. Clonotypes here are unpaired alpha or beta chain sequences.

There are many counts of this clonotype. Its specificity is unknown. Cells stained for CD3, CD4, CD8, CD45RA and CD27 were sorted into four subsets. The beta constant-region primer was an equimolar mix of two oligonucleotides covering TRBC1 and TRBC2. Four rounds of PCR amplified the ligated cDNA using nested alpha and beta constant-region primers plus SP2. TCRdb analysed the UMI-ligation and nested PCR reads with MiXCR anew, one entry per CDR3 protein. This repertoire shows 130,000 to 150,000 distinct CDR3 sequences, approximately 22% found once; its top ten account for around 0.097%. The source is a human donor in good health. What was sequenced was naive CD4+ T cells from blood.

The CDR3 protein is CASIGRWGKAYEQYF. CDR3 sequence (DNA): TGTGCCAGCATTGGGCGGTGGGGTAAAGCCTACGAGCAGTACTTC. This chain uses TRBV6-5 with TRBJ2-7; D not resolved. This CDR3 comprises 15 residues. Germline V lookup: CDR1 MNHEY, CDR2 SVGAGI. The V and J ends lost 7 bases and 2 bases respectively, with 18 bases between them.